This T cell receptor beta chain was recorded in a study of CD8 T cells in ankylosing spondylitis. MiXCR was run by TCRdb on the 5' RACE reads, yielding one entry per CDR3 protein. The data hold tens of thousands of distinct CDR3 sequences, with around 26% observed a single time. CDR3 size: 14 residues. Germline V lookup: CDR1 DFQATT, CDR2 SNEGSKA (reference sequence). Trimming cost V 1 base and J 0 bases, with 9 bases left between them. The TCR originated in a male donor with ankylosing spondylitis or in good health (not recorded which). The J gene is TRBJ1-1, the V gene TRBV20-1, with D hard to call. Material for sequencing was blood, either unsorted or a sorted T cell fraction (not recorded which). CDR3 loop: CSARASSMNTEAFF. DNA for the CDR3: TGCAGTGCTAGAGCCTCAAGTATGAACACTGAAGCTTTCTTT.